The following is a T cell receptor (beta chain) sequence with its context. The data derive from a study of cytomegalovirus exposure and HLA in healthy donors. The study ran its PCR with 60 Vbeta and 13 Jbeta primers. Sequencing used immunoSEQ multiplex PCR; TCRdb keeps in-frame clones, though not all of them. Of about 190,000 clones in the sample, roughly 77% were seen once. Material for sequencing was PBMCs. The clonotype originates from a man aged 25 to 40 in good health and CMV-seropositive.

The CDR3 region is CASSQESTGISKEQFF. DNA for the CDR3: TGTGCCAGCAGCCAAGAGTCTACAGGAATATCTAAGGAGCAGTTCTTC. The chain has TRBV4-2 and TRBJ2-1, with TRBD1 as a possible D gene (5 bases). Germline-derived CDR1 and CDR2 are LGHNA and YNFKEQ. V was pared by 0 bases and J by 10 bases, with 19 bases between. The CDR3 is made up of 16 amino acids.